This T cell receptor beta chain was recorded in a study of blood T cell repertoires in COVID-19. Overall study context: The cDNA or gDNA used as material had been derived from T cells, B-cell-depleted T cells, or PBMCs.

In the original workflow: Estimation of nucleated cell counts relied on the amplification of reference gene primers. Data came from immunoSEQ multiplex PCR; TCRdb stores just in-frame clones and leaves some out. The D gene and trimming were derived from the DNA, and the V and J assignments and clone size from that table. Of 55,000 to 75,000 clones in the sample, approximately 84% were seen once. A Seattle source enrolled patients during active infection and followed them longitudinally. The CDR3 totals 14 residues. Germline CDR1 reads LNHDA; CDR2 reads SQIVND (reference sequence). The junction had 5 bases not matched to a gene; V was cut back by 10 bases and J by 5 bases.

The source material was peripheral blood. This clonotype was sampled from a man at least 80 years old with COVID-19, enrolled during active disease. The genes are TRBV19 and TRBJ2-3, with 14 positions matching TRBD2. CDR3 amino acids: CATRTSGRKDTQYF. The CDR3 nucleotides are TGTGCCACCCGGACTAGCGGGAGGAAAGATACGCAGTATTTT. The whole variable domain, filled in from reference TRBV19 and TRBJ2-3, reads DGGITQSPKYLFRKEGQNVTLSCEQNLNHDAMYWYRQDPGQGLRLIYYSQIVNDFQKGDIAEGYSVSREKKESFPLTVTSAQKNPTAFYLCATRTSGRKDTQYFGPGTRLTVL.